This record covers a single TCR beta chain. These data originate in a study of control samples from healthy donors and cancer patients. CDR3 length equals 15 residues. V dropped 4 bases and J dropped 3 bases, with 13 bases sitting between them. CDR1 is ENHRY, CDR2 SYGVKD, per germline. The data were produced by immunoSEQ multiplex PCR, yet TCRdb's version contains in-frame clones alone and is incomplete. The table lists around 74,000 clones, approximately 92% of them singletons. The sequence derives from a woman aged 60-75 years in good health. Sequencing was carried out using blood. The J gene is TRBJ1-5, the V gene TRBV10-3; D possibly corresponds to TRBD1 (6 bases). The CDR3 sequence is CAISGKTGTNQPQHF. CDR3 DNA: TGTGCCATCAGTGGTAAAACAGGGACCAATCAGCCCCAGCATTTT.